What follows are 20 T cell receptor beta chains derived from one specimen sequenced in a study of blood T cell repertoires in COVID-19. The data were produced by immunoSEQ multiplex PCR, yet TCRdb's version contains in-frame clones alone and is incomplete. In the table there are about 210,000 clones, about 90% of which are singletons. The source material was PBMCs or T cells enriched from blood (not recorded which). These receptors came from a man aged 30-40 years who had recovered from COVID-19.

V usage is TRBV9 and J usage is TRBJ2-3, with 11 positions matching TRBD2. V shed 4 bases, J shed 7 bases, and the junction held 5 bases outside the gene matches. Germline lookup yields CDR1 SGDLS and CDR2 YYNGEE. The CDR3 has 14 residues. The CDR3 reads CASSTTSGIHTQYF. The DNA for the CDR3 is TGTGCCAGCAGCACGACTAGCGGGATACATACGCAGTATTTT.

The chain couples TRBV29-1 to TRBJ2-7, with 9 nucleotides matching TRBD1. J gave up 3 bases and V 6 bases, and 9 bases lay outside the gene matches. The CDR3 covers 14 residues. Germline assignment: CDR1 SQVTM and CDR2 ANQGSEA. The CDR3 protein is CSVQRDRVDYEQYF. CDR3 sequence (DNA): TGCAGCGTCCAAAGGGACAGGGTGGACTACGAGCAGTACTTC.

J is TRBJ2-3 and V is TRBV20-1, with D possibly being TRBD2 (6 bases). The germline CDR1 and CDR2 sequences are DFQATT and SNEGSKA (reference sequence). Trimming removed 3 bases at V and 8 bases at J, with 9 bases between. The CDR3 is made up of 11 amino acids. CDR3 residues: CSASAGPTQYF. The CDR3 DNA reads TGCAGTGCTAGCGCGGGGCCTACGCAGTATTTT.

This chain connects TRBV5-1 to TRBJ2-6, with 9 bases aligning to TRBD1. The CDR3 consists of 18 residues. V lost 3 bases, J lost 0 bases, and 7 bases stayed unmatched. The V gene's germline CDR1 is SGHRS and CDR2 YFSETQ. CDR3 residues: CASSYQGQGNSGANVLTF. The CDR3 DNA reads TGCGCCAGCAGCTATCAAGGACAGGGGAACTCTGGGGCCAACGTCCTGACTTTC. Looking up the rest from reference TRBV5-1 and TRBJ2-6 gives the full variable domain: KAGVTQTPRYLIKTRGQQVTLSCSPISGHRSVSWYQQTPGQGLQFLFEYFSETQRNKGNFPGRFSGRQFSNSRSEMNVSTLELGDSALYLCASSYQGQGNSGANVLTFGAGSRLTVL.

The V gene is TRBV20-1, the J gene TRBJ2-7; D may be TRBD2 (5 bases). This CDR3 contains 10 residues. The V end was cut by 5 bases, the J end by 6 bases, with 8 bases between. Per the germline V gene, CDR1 is DFQATT and CDR2 is SNEGSKA (reference sequence). The CDR3, as DNA: TGCAGTGCTTGGGAGAGCGAGCAGTACTTC. Amino acid sequence: CSAWESEQYF.

The chain couples TRBV6-6 to TRBJ1-6, with D possibly TRBD1 on 5 matching bases. The ends were cut back, 5 bases at V and 10 bases at J, with 12 bases in the middle. The CDR3 sequence is 13 residues long. The V gene's germline CDR1 is MNHNY and CDR2 SVGAGI (reference sequence). CDR3: CASSPDISSPLHF. The CDR3, as DNA: TGTGCCAGCAGTCCGGACATCAGCTCACCCCTCCACTTT.

The rearrangement uses TRBV10-3 and TRBJ2-1; the match to TRBD2 covers 11 bases. The CDR3 is 17 amino acids. Germline lookup yields CDR1 ENHRY and CDR2 SYGVKD. J lost 5 bases, V lost 0 bases, and 6 bases had no gene match. The CDR3 DNA is TGTGCCATCAGTGAGTCGAGTGGTAGCGGGAGGGACAATGAGCAGTTCTTC. The encoded protein is CAISESSGSGRDNEQFF.

This chain connects TRBV11-2 to TRBJ1-4; 7 bases match TRBD1. The V gene end was trimmed by 1 base and the J gene end by 7 bases; junction bases not matched to a gene: 6. CDR1 and CDR2 from the germline V gene are SGHAT and FQNNGV. This CDR3 spans 15 amino acids. CDR3 sequence (DNA): TGTGCCAGCAGCTTAGCGGACAGGAGGCGTGAAAAACTGTTTTTT. Protein sequence: CASSLADRRREKLFF.

The chain recombines TRBV30 with TRBJ2-7; possibly TRBD2 for D (5 bases). Per germline, CDR1 GTSNPN and CDR2 SVGIG (reference sequence). Trimming removed 4 bases at V and 6 bases at J, with 19 bases between. This CDR3 region has 14 residues. This chain's CDR3 is CAWTPGKGLGEQYF. The CDR3 DNA is TGTGCCTGGACCCCGGGGAAGGGATTAGGCGAGCAGTACTTC. Complete variable domain (other parts from reference TRBV30 and TRBJ2-7): SQTIHQWPATLVQPVGSPLSLECTVEGTSNPNLYWYRQAAGRGLQLLFYSVGIGQISSEVPQNLSASRPQDRQFILSSKKLLLSDSGFYLCAWTPGKGLGEQYFGPGTRLTVT.

CDR3 DNA sequence: TGCGCCAGCAGCCAAGCCGGACAGTTTAATGAAAAACTGTTTTTT. It specifies CASSQAGQFNEKLFF. This chain joins TRBV4-3 and TRBJ1-4; tentatively, D is TRBD1 (6 bases). The CDR3 totals 15 residues. Germline assignment: CDR1 LGHNA and CDR2 YSLEER. V lost 1 base to trimming and J lost 4 bases, with 10 bases between them.

The gene calls are TRBV3-1 (or the pseudogene TRBV3-2) and TRBJ2-7; tentative D call: TRBD1 (6 bases). V lost 5 bases, J lost 2 bases, and 10 bases lay in between. CDR1 and CDR2 from the germline V gene are LGHDT and YNNKEL (reference sequence). The CDR3 sequence is 13 residues long. The CDR3: CASSGTRAYEQYF. CDR3 in DNA: TGTGCCAGCAGCGGGACACGAGCCTACGAGCAGTACTTC.

The rearrangement links TRBV19 to TRBJ1-1, with TRBD1 as a possible D gene (6 bases). V was trimmed by 4 bases and J by 2 bases, leaving 14 bases between them. Germline CDR1 and CDR2: LNHDA and SQIVND (reference sequence). There are 15 residues in the CDR3. The CDR3 reads CASSRGGQINTEAFF. CDR3 in DNA: TGTGCCAGTAGTAGGGGCGGACAGATTAACACTGAAGCTTTCTTT.

The chain has TRBV9 and TRBJ1-2; perhaps TRBD1 as D (6 bases). CDR3 size: 16 residues. V lost 4 bases to trimming and J lost 2 bases, with 18 bases between them. Germline V gives CDR1 SGDLS, CDR2 YYNGEE. The CDR3 reads CASSPDWGGANYGYTF. The CDR3 region has the DNA TGTGCCAGCAGCCCGGACTGGGGGGGCGCGAACTATGGCTACACCTTC.

The rearrangement joins TRBV7-2 to TRBJ2-1; D possibly corresponds to TRBD1 (5 bases). Trimming pared 0 bases from V and 3 bases from J, leaving 9 bases between. The V gene's germline CDR1 is SGHTA and CDR2 FQGNSA. This CDR3 is 15 amino acids long. The CDR3 nucleotides are TGTGCCAGCAGCTTAGCAGGGGTTGGCTACAATGAGCAGTTCTTC. It codes for CASSLAGVGYNEQFF. The variable domain in full, with the rest retrieved from reference TRBV7-2 and TRBJ2-1, is GAGVSQSPSNKVTEKGKDVELRCDPISGHTALYWYRQSLGQGLEFLIYFQGNSAPDKSGLPSDRFSAERTGGSVSTLTIQRTQQEDSAVYLCASSLAGVGYNEQFFGPGTRLTVL.

The rearrangement links TRBV28 to TRBJ2-7, with 7 bases lining up with TRBD1. Trimming took 6 bases from V and 3 from J; bases not matched to a gene: 5. Germline V gene data show CDR1 as MDHEN and CDR2 as SYDVKM. This CDR3 has 13 residues. The CDR3 DNA reads TGTGCCAGCAGCGAATGGGACAGCTACGAGCAGTACTTC. Its protein is CASSEWDSYEQYF.

J is TRBJ1-5 and V is TRBV27; no definite D call. V was cut by 5 bases and J by 1 base, with 9 bases left in between. Germline V gives CDR1 MNHEY, CDR2 SMNVEV (reference sequence). The CDR3 has 14 residues. CDR3: CASSPMTSNQPQHF. In nucleotides, the CDR3 is TGTGCCAGCAGTCCAATGACAAGCAATCAGCCCCAGCATTTT.

The chain recombines TRBV6-6 with TRBJ2-1; 16 bases line up with TRBD2. The J segment lost 8 bases and the V segment lost 5 bases, leaving 18 bases of the junction unmatched. This CDR3 has 20 residues. Germline CDR1 MNHNY, CDR2 SVGAGI (reference sequence). The chain's CDR3 is CASSRNTPGLAGGHIHEQFF. CDR3 in DNA: TGTGCCAGCAGTCGTAACACCCCGGGACTAGCGGGGGGGCATATCCATGAGCAGTTCTTC.

The chain is built from TRBV10-1 and TRBJ2-7; possibly TRBD1 for D (7 bases). Trimming stripped 6 bases from V and 7 bases from J, with 16 bases between. The CDR3 is 13 amino acids. CDR1 is WNHNN, CDR2 SYGVQD, per germline (reference sequence). The CDR3 DNA reads as TGCGCCAGCAGCCAAGGGGGCGCGGGGGAGCAGTACTTC. Amino acid sequence: CASSQGGAGEQYF.

This clone was observed a single time. The chain is built from TRBV7-2 and TRBJ2-4; 8 nucleotides match TRBD1. The CDR3 runs to 15 residues. Per germline, CDR1 SGHTA and CDR2 FQGNSA. With V trimmed by 4 bases and J by 5 bases, 7 bases remained unmatched. This CDR3 is CASSSLVRGQNIQYF. CDR3 nucleotides: TGTGCCAGCAGCTCCCTCGTCAGGGGGCAAAACATTCAGTACTTC. Supplemented by reference TRBV7-2 and TRBJ2-4, the full variable domain reads GAGVSQSPSNKVTEKGKDVELRCDPISGHTALYWYRQSLGQGLEFLIYFQGNSAPDKSGLPSDRFSAERTGGSVSTLTIQRTQQEDSAVYLCASSSLVRGQNIQYFGAGTRLSVL.

V is TRBV27 and J is TRBJ1-4; 7 nucleotides match TRBD1. This CDR3 has 14 residues. Unmatched junction bases numbered 9, after V lost 7 bases and J lost 7 bases. Germline V gives CDR1 MNHEY, CDR2 SMNVEV (reference sequence). The CDR3 sequence: CASTLWTGREKLFF. CDR3 in DNA: TGTGCCAGCACTCTCTGGACAGGACGTGAAAAACTGTTTTTT.